The T cell receptor beta chain described here comes from a study of PD-L1 blockade in urothelial cancer. For the study at large: In the mid-2010s, patients got going on atezolizumab, taking 1,200 mg intravenously every 3 weeks. Previous chemotherapy exposure amounted to 0 to 3 regimens for patients. Peripheral blood specimens exhibited a median yield of approximately 150,000 T cells.

TCRdb's copy holds only in-frame clones and misses some; the assay was immunoSEQ multiplex PCR. The table has some 27,000 clones, around 85% seen once. Per-patient samples, pretreatment and on-treatment, numbered 1 to 8. Unmatched junction bases numbered 1, after V lost 4 bases and J lost 0 bases. CDR1 and CDR2 from the germline V gene are SGHRS and YFSETQ. CDR3 length: 16 amino acids. The sequencing used PBMCs, collected around atezolizumab (anti-PD-L1) treatment. This TCR was sampled from a man aged 45 to 65 with urothelial cancer. The chain employs TRBV5-1 and TRBJ2-1; 13 bases fit TRBD2. CDR3 DNA sequence: TGCGCCAGCAGCAGGACTAGCGGGAGCTCCTACAATGAGCAGTTCTTC. The encoded protein is CASSRTSGSSYNEQFF.